The text below deals with one TCR beta chain. The antigen is undetermined. Both 60 Vbeta primers and 13 Jbeta primers went into the PCR. The protocol was immunoSEQ multiplex PCR, while the TCRdb copy is restricted to in-frame clones and leaves out a portion. The data show about 160,000 clones, around 76% seen once. This entry belongs to a study of cytomegalovirus exposure and HLA in healthy donors. Study-level results: Later analysis showed most CMV-associated TCR beta chains appearing HLA-restricted. In a later analysis, a genetic analysis reported fewer productive-TCR N-insertions in an Asian-associated ancestry cluster than the cohort average.

Germline loops: CDR1 MRHNA, CDR2 SNTAGT. This CDR3 spans 17 amino acids. The V gene end was trimmed by 5 bases and the J gene end by 3 bases; junction bases not matched to a gene: 10. The TCR sequence derives from a girl between 10 and 17 years old in good health and CMV-seropositive. The specimen sequenced was PBMCs. V is TRBV6-4 and J is TRBJ1-2; 12 nucleotides match TRBD1. Here the CDR3 DNA reads TGTGCCAGCAGTTCGCTCCGGGACAGGGGGCTCGACTATGGCTACACCTTC. Amino acid sequence: CASSSLRDRGLDYGYTF.